Shown below are 2 T cell receptor beta chains from a single sample sequenced in a study of blood T cells in healthy people across ages. A second about 6 to 12 cycle PCR used barcoded and J-beta primers. TCRdb passed the 5' RACE reads through MiXCR, listing each CDR3 protein once. The table shows around 400,000 distinct CDR3 sequences, with approximately 51% occurring only once. Sequenced: blood. Source of these receptors: a man aged 60 to 69 in good health.

The chain employs TRBV4-3 and TRBJ2-5; 9 bases align to TRBD1. Germline CDR1 reads LGHNA; CDR2 reads YSLEER. V was clipped by 1 base and J by 4 bases; unmatched bases: 4. The CDR3 length is 15 residues. The CDR3 region has the DNA TGCGCCAGCAGCCAAGGACAGGGGGTAGGAGAGACCCAGTACTTC. Translation gives CASSQGQGVGETQYF.

The V and J genes are TRBV30 and TRBJ2-5; D is perhaps TRBD1 (5 bases). The CDR3 consists of 13 residues. Germline V lookup: CDR1 GTSNPN, CDR2 SVGIG (reference sequence). The V end lost 0 bases, the J end lost 11 bases, and 16 bases lay between the germline ends. DNA of the CDR3: TGTGCCTGGAGTGTACGGTCAGGGTTCCAGCAGTACTTC. Its protein product is CAWSVRSGFQQYF.